This T cell receptor beta chain was captured in a study of OX40 agonist ivuxolimab in advanced cancers. At the level of the study: Intravenous ivuxolimab at 0.01 to 10 mg/kg was given to patients every 2 weeks.

The CDR3 extends over 13 amino acids. Measured with immunoSEQ multiplex PCR; TCRdb has only the in-frame clones, and not every one. Of about 64,000 clones in the sample, about 90% were seen once. The genes are TRBV21-1 and TRBJ1-2; the DNA was not compared with TRBD1, the D call given in the table. TRBV21-1 is a documented pseudogene. The TCR sequence derives from an adult with an advanced solid tumor such as melanoma, head and neck, liver or kidney cancer. This specimen was CD4+ or CD8+ T cells sorted from blood, taken in a trial of the OX40 agonist ivuxolimab. The CDR3 here is CASFGQHAYGYTF. CDR3 nucleotides: TGTGCCTCCTTCGGACAGCACGCCTATGGCTACACCTTC.